These T cell receptor beta chains were read from a single sample in a study of blood T cell repertoires in COVID-19. Produced via immunoSEQ multiplex PCR; TCRdb's table is partial and in-frame only. The sample includes about 350,000 clones, about nine tenths of them seen just once. What was sequenced was peripheral blood. The origin of the receptors is a woman aged 60-75 years with COVID-19, enrolled during active disease. The CDR3 runs from the conserved cysteine through the conserved F or W. Each record gives: CDR3 DNA, CDR3 protein, clone size, J gene, D gene, V gene, CDR3 length. The D gene is left open where the match is weak. Only part of the rows carry a size: once, few, many, or a class if the clone is expanded.

CDR3nt: TGCGCCAGCAGCTCTCAGGTTAACTATGGCTACACCTTC
CDR3aa: CASSSQVNYGYTF
abundance: NA
j_gene: TRBJ1-2
d_gene: NA
v_gene: TRBV5-1
len: 13

CDR3nt: TGTGCCAGCAGCTTGGGTCATCCCTACGAGCAGTACTTC
CDR3aa: CASSLGHPYEQYF
abundance: NA
j_gene: TRBJ2-7
d_gene: NA
v_gene: TRBV5-5
len: 13

CDR3nt: TGTGCCAGCAGTGAAAGACAGGACCTCGGGGGCTACACCTTC
CDR3aa: CASSERQDLGGYTF
abundance: NA
j_gene: TRBJ1-2
d_gene: NA
v_gene: TRBV6-1
len: 14

CDR3nt: TGTGCCAGCAGTCCCCGTCCGGCAGGATCAACCCCCCCCTACGAGCAGTACTTC
CDR3aa: CASSPRPAGSTPPYEQYF
abundance: NA
j_gene: TRBJ2-7
d_gene: NA
v_gene: TRBV27
len: 18

CDR3nt: TGTGCCAGCAGCTCAGCGAGGAGTCAAGCTTTCTTT
CDR3aa: CASSSARSQAFF
abundance: NA
j_gene: TRBJ1-1
d_gene: NA
v_gene: TRBV13
len: 12

CDR3nt: TGTGCCTGGGGGGGACAGCCGAATCAGCCCCAGCATTTT
CDR3aa: CAWGGQPNQPQHF
abundance: NA
j_gene: TRBJ1-5
d_gene: TRBD1
v_gene: TRBV30
len: 13

CDR3nt: TGTGCCAGCAGCAATCCGGGTGACTCTGGAAACACCATATATTTT
CDR3aa: CASSNPGDSGNTIYF
abundance: NA
j_gene: TRBJ1-3
d_gene: NA
v_gene: TRBV21-1
len: 15

CDR3nt: TGTGCCAGCAGCAAAGGGGCAGAAACAGACCTAGCCAAAAACATTCAGTACTTC
CDR3aa: CASSKGAETDLAKNIQYF
abundance: NA
j_gene: TRBJ2-4
d_gene: NA
v_gene: TRBV21-1
len: 18

CDR3nt: TGTGCCAGCAGTTTACTAGTTCGGGAGCAGTTCTTC
CDR3aa: CASSLLVREQFF
abundance: NA
j_gene: TRBJ2-1
d_gene: NA
v_gene: TRBV28
len: 12

CDR3nt: TGTGCCAGCACACCTCCGAGGGGGGGTGGCTACACCTTC
CDR3aa: CASTPPRGGGYTF
abundance: NA
j_gene: TRBJ1-2
d_gene: NA
v_gene: TRBV28
len: 13

CDR3nt: TGCGCCAGCAAAGGGGACAGGGGCAATGAGCAGTTCTTC
CDR3aa: CASKGDRGNEQFF
abundance: NA
j_gene: TRBJ2-1
d_gene: TRBD1
v_gene: TRBV5-1
len: 13

CDR3nt: TGTGCCAGCAGCGTAGAAACTAGCGGGGCCTACAATGAGCAGTTCTTC
CDR3aa: CASSVETSGAYNEQFF
abundance: NA
j_gene: TRBJ2-1
d_gene: TRBD2
v_gene: TRBV9
len: 16

CDR3nt: TGTGCCAGCAGTTACTCGAGAGATACGCAGTATTTT
CDR3aa: CASSYSRDTQYF
abundance: NA
j_gene: TRBJ2-3
d_gene: NA
v_gene: TRBV6-2/TRBV6-3
len: 12

CDR3nt: TGTGCCAGTAATAAGCCGGGGGCAGATACGCAGTATTTT
CDR3aa: CASNKPGADTQYF
abundance: once
j_gene: TRBJ2-3
d_gene: NA
v_gene: TRBV19
len: 13

CDR3nt: TGTGCCAGCAGCCCCCAGGGGGTAAAGAACACTGAAGCTTTCTTT
CDR3aa: CASSPQGVKNTEAFF
abundance: NA
j_gene: TRBJ1-1
d_gene: TRBD1
v_gene: TRBV7-3
len: 15

CDR3nt: TGTGCCAGTAGTAAGCGGTGGGGCTCCTACAATGAGCAGTTCTTC
CDR3aa: CASSKRWGSYNEQFF
abundance: NA
j_gene: TRBJ2-1
d_gene: NA
v_gene: TRBV19
len: 15

CDR3nt: TGTGCCAGCAGTCTATCGCAGGGGGCCCGCTCTGGAAACACCATATATTTT
CDR3aa: CASSLSQGARSGNTIYF
abundance: NA
j_gene: TRBJ1-3
d_gene: TRBD1
v_gene: TRBV6-6
len: 17

CDR3nt: TGTGCCAGCAGCGTATTACTTGGGAACACCGGGGAGCTGTTTTTT
CDR3aa: CASSVLLGNTGELFF
abundance: NA
j_gene: TRBJ2-2
d_gene: NA
v_gene: TRBV9
len: 15

CDR3nt: TGCGCCAGCAGTTTCGACAGTTTGAACACTGAAGCTTTCTTT
CDR3aa: CASSFDSLNTEAFF
abundance: NA
j_gene: TRBJ1-1
d_gene: NA
v_gene: TRBV5-1
len: 14

CDR3nt: TGCGCCAGCAGCCCAGGACCGAGACAGGGGTCCTATGGCTACACCTTC
CDR3aa: CASSPGPRQGSYGYTF
abundance: NA
j_gene: TRBJ1-2
d_gene: TRBD1
v_gene: TRBV4-1
len: 16

CDR3nt: TGTGCCAGCAGGCAGACCGGGGGCTACACCTTC
CDR3aa: CASRQTGGYTF
abundance: few
j_gene: TRBJ1-2
d_gene: NA
v_gene: TRBV6-5
len: 11

CDR3nt: TGTGCCAGCAGCCTATCGGACAGGACGGAGACCCAGTACTTC
CDR3aa: CASSLSDRTETQYF
abundance: NA
j_gene: TRBJ2-5
d_gene: TRBD1
v_gene: TRBV7-2
len: 14

CDR3nt: TGTGCCAGTAGTATCCAGGGGGATGGCTACACCTTC
CDR3aa: CASSIQGDGYTF
abundance: NA
j_gene: TRBJ1-2
d_gene: TRBD1
v_gene: TRBV19
len: 12

CDR3nt: TGTGCCAGCAGAGGATGGACAGAAGATAATTCACCCCTCCACTTT
CDR3aa: CASRGWTEDNSPLHF
abundance: NA
j_gene: TRBJ1-6
d_gene: NA
v_gene: TRBV6-5
len: 15

CDR3nt: TGTGCCAGCAGCGTGACAGCGAACACTGAAGCTTTCTTT
CDR3aa: CASSVTANTEAFF
abundance: NA
j_gene: TRBJ1-1
d_gene: NA
v_gene: TRBV7-3
len: 13

CDR3nt: TGTGCCAGCAGCGTCGAGTATGGGGACTTTAGCTCTGGAAACACCATATATTTT
CDR3aa: CASSVEYGDFSSGNTIYF
abundance: NA
j_gene: TRBJ1-3
d_gene: NA
v_gene: TRBV9
len: 18

CDR3nt: TGTGCCAGCTCACCACGGAGGACAGGGGGTGACCAGCCCCAGCATTTT
CDR3aa: CASSPRRTGGDQPQHF
abundance: NA
j_gene: TRBJ1-5
d_gene: TRBD1
v_gene: TRBV18
len: 16

CDR3nt: TGCAGCGTTGAACGCCGGACACGGGAGGGATATGGCTACACCTTC
CDR3aa: CSVERRTREGYGYTF
abundance: NA
j_gene: TRBJ1-2
d_gene: NA
v_gene: TRBV29-1
len: 15

CDR3nt: TGTGCCAGCAGCTCAACAGGGGGCGCGTATGGCTACACCTTC
CDR3aa: CASSSTGGAYGYTF
abundance: NA
j_gene: TRBJ1-2
d_gene: TRBD1
v_gene: TRBV7-8
len: 14

CDR3nt: TGTGCCACCAGCAGATTGGGGGGGGAGGGTCAGCCCCAGCATTTT
CDR3aa: CATSRLGGEGQPQHF
abundance: NA
j_gene: TRBJ1-5
d_gene: NA
v_gene: TRBV15
len: 15

CDR3nt: TGTGCCAGCTCCCCGGGGACAGCCGCGCCTGAAGCTTTCTTT
CDR3aa: CASSPGTAAPEAFF
abundance: NA
j_gene: TRBJ1-1
d_gene: TRBD1
v_gene: TRBV18
len: 14

CDR3nt: TGTGCCAGTAGTAGGCCAGGGGGCATAGAGACCCAGTACTTC
CDR3aa: CASSRPGGIETQYF
abundance: NA
j_gene: TRBJ2-5
d_gene: TRBD1
v_gene: TRBV19
len: 14

CDR3nt: TGTGCCAGCAGTGTGACAGGGGGCTACAATGAGCAGTTCTTC
CDR3aa: CASSVTGGYNEQFF
abundance: once
j_gene: TRBJ2-1
d_gene: TRBD1
v_gene: TRBV2
len: 14

CDR3nt: TGTGCCACCAGCAGAGATTGGCCGGGACAGGGGGGAGAAAAACTGTTTTTT
CDR3aa: CATSRDWPGQGGEKLFF
abundance: NA
j_gene: TRBJ1-4
d_gene: TRBD1
v_gene: TRBV15
len: 17

CDR3nt: TGTGCCTGGAGTGGAGGGGGCTCGGACACTGAAGCTTTCTTT
CDR3aa: CAWSGGGSDTEAFF
abundance: NA
j_gene: TRBJ1-1
d_gene: TRBD1
v_gene: TRBV30
len: 14